This T cell receptor (beta chain) was identified in a study of T cell responses to AZD1222 COVID-19 vaccine. Points from the study as a whole: Spike-specific TCR repertoires showed rising breadth and depth after two AZD1222 doses. After the peak T cell response, and only then, were repertoires sampled. Reportedly, close to half of spike-specific TCRs are directed against unmutated variant regions. Spike-wide coverage was observed for vaccine-associated CD4 TCRs, with dominant responses at 160-218 and 743-854.

The CDR3 has 16 residues. CDR1 is SGHTS and CDR2 is YDEGEE in the germline V gene. Trimming took 0 bases from V and 7 from J; bases not matched to a gene: 8. Clones were sequenced by immunoSEQ multiplex PCR, and TCRdb holds only the in-frame ones, with some missing. The sample has tens of thousands of clones, around 82% seen once. Turning to this clone: The antigen is not known.

The sequencing here drew on peripheral blood, taken 28 days after the second AZD1222 dose. V and J are TRBV5-8 and TRBJ1-4; 8 nucleotides line up with TRBD1. The clonotype was recovered from an adult who received the AZD1222 COVID-19 vaccine. CDR3 sequence reads: CASSLGSWTGSEKLFF. CDR3 sequence (DNA): TGTGCCAGCAGCTTGGGTTCCTGGACAGGGTCTGAAAAACTGTTTTTT.